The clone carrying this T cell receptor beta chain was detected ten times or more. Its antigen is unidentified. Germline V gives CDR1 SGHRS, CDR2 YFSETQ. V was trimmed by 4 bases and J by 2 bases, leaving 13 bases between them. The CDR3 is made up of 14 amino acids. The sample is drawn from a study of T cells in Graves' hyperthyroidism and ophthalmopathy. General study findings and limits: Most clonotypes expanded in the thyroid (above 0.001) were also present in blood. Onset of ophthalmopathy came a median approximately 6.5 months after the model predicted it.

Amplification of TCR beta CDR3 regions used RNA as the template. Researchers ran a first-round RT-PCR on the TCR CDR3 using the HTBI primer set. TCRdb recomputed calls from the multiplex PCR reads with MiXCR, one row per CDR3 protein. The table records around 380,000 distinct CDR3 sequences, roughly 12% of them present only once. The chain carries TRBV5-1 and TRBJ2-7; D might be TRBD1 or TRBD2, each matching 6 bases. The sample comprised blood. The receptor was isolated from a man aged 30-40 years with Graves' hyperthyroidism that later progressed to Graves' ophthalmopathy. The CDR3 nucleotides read TGCGCCAGCAGCCGCGGGACATTCCCCTACGAGCAGTACTTC. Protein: CASSRGTFPYEQYF.